The next 23 T cell receptor beta chains were all read from a single sample in a study of CD8 T cells in ankylosing spondylitis. Using its own MiXCR run on the 5' RACE reads, TCRdb lists one record per CDR3 protein. Seen here are roughly 150,000 distinct CDR3 sequences, approximately 32% observed once, and the top ten hold 4.5% to 6%. Sequencing was done on a sample of synovial fluid, either unsorted or a sorted T cell fraction (not recorded which). All receptors come from a male donor with ankylosing spondylitis.

The V and J genes are TRBV20-1 and TRBJ2-1, with a possible D match to TRBD2 (6 bases). CDR3 length equals 15 residues. V lost 5 bases and J lost 2, with 16 bases in between. The germline V gene encodes CDR1 DFQATT and CDR2 SNEGSKA (reference sequence). The CDR3 bases are TGCAGTGCTGGCCGGGACTTTGTGGCCTACAATGAGCAGTTCTTC. Translation: CSAGRDFVAYNEQFF.

This rearrangement joins TRBV10-3 to TRBJ2-7, with 11 bases identical to TRBD2. Trimming removed 3 bases from V and 7 bases from J; junction bases left unmatched: 5. The germline gives CDR1 ENHRY, CDR2 SYGVKD. The CDR3 is made up of 14 amino acids. CDR3 sequence reads: CAISELAGAGEQYF. The CDR3 nucleotides read TGTGCCATCAGTGAACTAGCGGGAGCCGGAGAGCAGTACTTC.

The CDR3 loop is CSPSRTRIHEQFF. CDR3 DNA: TGCAGTCCCTCCAGAACCAGAATCCATGAGCAGTTCTTC. The V and J genes are TRBV20-1 and TRBJ2-1; D is ambiguous. The CDR3 totals 13 residues. Germline loops: CDR1 DFQATT, CDR2 SNEGSKA (reference sequence). V lost 8 bases to trimming and J lost 8 bases, with 19 bases between them.

The genes are TRBV20-1 and TRBJ1-4, with TRBD1 as a possible D gene (6 bases). The V end lost 5 bases, the J end lost 8 bases, and 15 bases lay between the germline ends. From germline, CDR1 is DFQATT and CDR2 SNEGSKA (reference sequence). This CDR3 comprises 13 residues. The CDR3 loop is CSARWQGMEKLFF. DNA of the CDR3: TGCAGTGCTCGTTGGCAGGGGATGGAAAAACTGTTTTTT.

The chain links TRBV7-3 to TRBJ2-1; D gene uncertain. CDR3 length equals 15 residues. The germline V and J ends were trimmed by 5 bases and 0 bases, with 11 bases remaining between them. The V gene's germline CDR1 is SGHTA and CDR2 FQGTGA. The CDR3 spells CASSTGPSSYNEQFF. Written as DNA, the CDR3 is TGTGCCAGCAGCACGGGCCCCAGCTCCTACAATGAGCAGTTCTTC. The full variable domain, its missing parts supplied by reference TRBV7-3 and TRBJ2-1, is GAGVSQTPSNKVTEKGKYVELRCDPISGHTALYWYRQSLGQGPEFLIYFQGTGAADDSGLPNDRFFAVRPEGSVSTLKIQRTERGDSAVYLCASSTGPSSYNEQFFGPGTRLTVL.

This clonotype was detected ten times or more. The genes are TRBV20-1 and TRBJ1-1; TRBD1 aligns across 8 bases. The CDR3 covers 14 residues. The V gene end was trimmed by 1 base and the J gene end by 0 bases; junction bases not matched to a gene: 1. Germline V CDR1 and CDR2: DFQATT, SNEGSKA (reference sequence). The CDR3 loop is CSARGTGMNTEAFF. DNA for the CDR3: TGCAGTGCTAGAGGGACAGGGATGAACACTGAAGCTTTCTTT.

This chain links TRBV12-3 or TRBV12-4 with TRBJ2-3; TRBD1 matches 9 bases. J gave up 6 bases and V 4 bases, and 5 bases lay outside the gene matches. The CDR3 length is 14 residues. The DNA of the CDR3 is TGTGCCAGCAGTTCGGGACAGGGAACCGATACGCAGTATTTT. It yields the protein CASSSGQGTDTQYF.

This clonotype was counted between two and nine times. This chain links TRBV6-5 with TRBJ2-7, with 9 bases fitting TRBD1. Germline CDR1 is MNHEY and CDR2 is SVGAGI. The CDR3 runs to 14 residues. V lost 4 bases, J lost 5 bases, and 6 bases stayed unmatched. The CDR3 nucleotides read TGTGCCAGCAGTTTCCGGGACAGGGTTGACGAGCAGTACTTC. It encodes CASSFRDRVDEQYF.

This clonotype has a handful of counts. J is TRBJ1-6 and V is TRBV28, with D perhaps matching TRBD1 (5 bases). CDR3 length: 15 residues. The germline V and J ends were trimmed by 6 bases and 4 bases, with 13 bases remaining between them. Per germline, CDR1 MDHEN and CDR2 SYDVKM. This chain's CDR3 is CASRIGAQYNSPLHF. In DNA, the CDR3 is TGTGCCAGCAGAATTGGGGCGCAGTATAATTCACCCCTCCACTTT.

The genes are TRBV12-3 or TRBV12-4 and TRBJ2-2; 7 bases align to TRBD1. The junction had 10 bases not matched to a gene; V was cut back by 11 bases and J by 4 bases. This CDR3 has 14 amino acids. CDR3 DNA sequence: TGTGCCGTAAGACGGGACAGCCTCACCGGGGAGCTGTTTTTT. Amino acids: CAVRRDSLTGELFF.

The J gene is TRBJ2-3, the V gene TRBV5-1, with TRBD2 identical over 8 bases. The ends lost 4 bases at V and 2 bases at J; junction bases unmatched: 9. The CDR3 sequence is 16 residues long. CDR1 and CDR2 (germline): SGHRS, YFSETQ. CDR3 loop: CASSPGGTRDTDTQYF. The CDR3 DNA follows: TGCGCCAGCAGCCCTGGAGGGACTAGAGACACAGATACGCAGTATTTT.

The sample holds a few counts of this clonotype. The V call is TRBV20-1, the J call TRBJ2-7; perhaps TRBD2 as D (6 bases). CDR3 length: 14 residues. Germline CDR1 is DFQATT and CDR2 is SNEGSKA (reference sequence). Trimming took 3 bases from V and 0 from J, leaving 12 bases between them. CDR3 DNA: TGCAGTGCTAGCCCCGGGGGAAGCTCCTACGAGCAGTACTTC. It specifies CSASPGGSSYEQYF.

This clonotype was detected only a few times. J is TRBJ1-2 and V is TRBV28; perhaps TRBD1 as D (5 bases). Germline V gene data show CDR1 as MDHEN and CDR2 as SYDVKM. The CDR3 is 12 residues long. V lost 8 bases to trimming and J lost 4 bases, with 11 bases between them. CDR3 in amino acids: CASRDLGYGYTF. For the CDR3, the DNA is TGTGCCAGCCGGGACCTGGGCTATGGCTACACCTTC.

This clonotype was detected only a few times. V usage is TRBV6-1 and J usage is TRBJ1-2; perhaps TRBD1 as D (5 bases). Trimming pared 8 bases from V and 2 bases from J, leaving 12 bases between. Looked up from germline, CDR1 is MNHNS and CDR2 is SASEGT. CDR3 length: 13 amino acids. Written as DNA, the CDR3 is TGTGCCAGCCGGGACTCAGAAAACTATGGCTACACCTTC. As protein: CASRDSENYGYTF.

The V call is TRBV5-1, the J call TRBJ2-6; D gene unclear. CDR1 and CDR2 from the germline V gene are SGHRS and YFSETQ. Trimming shortened V by 4 bases and J by 1 base, and 15 bases separated the two germline ends. The CDR3 has 17 residues. As DNA, the CDR3 is TGCGCCAGCAGCAGCGACGTGGGGTCATCTGGGGCCAACGTCCTGACTTTC. Its protein product is CASSSDVGSSGANVLTF.

V and J are TRBV4-1 and TRBJ2-1, with 7 bases identical to TRBD2. Germline values: CDR1 MGHRA, CDR2 YSYEKL. CDR3 length: 15 residues. After removal of 4 bases from V and 1 base from J, the junction contained 4 bases not matched to a gene. For the CDR3, the DNA is TGCGCCAGCAGCCGGGGGAGGGATTCCTACAATGAGCAGTTCTTC. Its translation is CASSRGRDSYNEQFF.

The chain combines TRBV6-5 with TRBJ1-6; D unresolved. This CDR3 region has 13 residues. The V and J ends lost 2 bases and 13 bases respectively, with 12 bases between them. Germline values: CDR1 MNHEY, CDR2 SVGAGI. CDR3 loop: CASSYRGPLPLHF. CDR3 nucleotides: TGTGCCAGCAGTTACCGTGGGCCTTTGCCCCTCCACTTT.

The chain recombines TRBV30 with TRBJ2-2; 7 bases align to TRBD1. After removal of 5 bases from V and 5 bases from J, the junction contained 8 bases not matched to a gene. The CDR3 spans 14 residues. Germline CDR1 reads GTSNPN; CDR2 reads SVGIG (reference sequence). CDR3: CAWRQGLSTGELFF. The CDR3 DNA is TGTGCCTGGCGACAGGGTTTGAGTACCGGGGAGCTGTTTTTT.

There are a few counts of this clonotype. CDR3 DNA: TGTGCCAGCAGTATCGGACAGGAGTCCTACGAGCAGTACTTC. It encodes CASSIGQESYEQYF. The chain is built from TRBV9 and TRBJ2-7; TRBD1 agrees at 7 bases. Germline V CDR1 and CDR2: SGDLS, YYNGEE. The CDR3 sequence is 14 residues long. V lost 5 bases, J lost 1 base, and 6 bases stayed unmatched.

The V call is TRBV24-1, the J call TRBJ2-1; weak D call: TRBD2 (5 bases). The V gene's germline CDR1 is KGHDR and CDR2 SFDVKD. Trimming removed 3 bases from V and 0 bases from J, with 11 bases in between. The CDR3 totals 16 residues. The CDR3 protein is CATSDVTGSSYNEQFF. DNA for the CDR3: TGTGCCACCAGTGATGTGACTGGGAGCTCCTACAATGAGCAGTTCTTC.

The chain uses TRBV7-3 and TRBJ2-7; the match to TRBD1 covers 7 bases. The CDR3 totals 15 residues. With 1 base clipped from V and 1 base from J, the junction kept 4 bases outside the gene matches. CDR1 is SGHTA, CDR2 FQGTGA, per germline. The CDR3 here is CASSLSGQESYEQYF. The CDR3 nucleotides read TGTGCCAGCAGCTTAAGCGGACAGGAATCCTACGAGCAGTACTTC.

V and J are TRBV12-3 or TRBV12-4 and TRBJ2-7, with 9 bases fitting TRBD2. The CDR3 extends over 15 amino acids. Unmatched junction bases numbered 10, after V lost 5 bases and J lost 5 bases. The CDR3 nucleotides read TGTGCCAGCAGTCTCCGGGGACTAGCTGGGAACGAGCAGTACTTC. Its protein is CASSLRGLAGNEQYF.

The chain employs TRBV20-1 and TRBJ1-2, with 7 bases identical to TRBD1. Germline values: CDR1 DFQATT, CDR2 SNEGSKA (reference sequence). The CDR3 has 12 residues. V lost 8 bases to trimming and J lost 4 bases; unmatched junction nucleotides: 7. As DNA, the CDR3 is TGCAGTCCCAGACAGGGCAGCTATGGCTACACCTTC. Residues: CSPRQGSYGYTF.